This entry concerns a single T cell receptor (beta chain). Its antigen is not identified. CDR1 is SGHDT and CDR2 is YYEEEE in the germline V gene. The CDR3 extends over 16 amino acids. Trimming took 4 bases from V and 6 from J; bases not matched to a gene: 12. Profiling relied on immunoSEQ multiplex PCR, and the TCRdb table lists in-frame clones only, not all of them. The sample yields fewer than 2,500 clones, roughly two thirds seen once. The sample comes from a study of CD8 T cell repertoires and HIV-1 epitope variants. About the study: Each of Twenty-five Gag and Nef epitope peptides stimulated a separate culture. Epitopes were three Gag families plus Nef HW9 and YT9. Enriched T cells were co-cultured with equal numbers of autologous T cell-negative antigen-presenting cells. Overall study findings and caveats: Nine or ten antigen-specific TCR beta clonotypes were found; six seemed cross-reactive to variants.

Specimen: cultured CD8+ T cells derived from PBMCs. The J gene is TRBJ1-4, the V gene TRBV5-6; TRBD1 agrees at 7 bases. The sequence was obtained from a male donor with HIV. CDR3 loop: CASSSTTGQLYEKLFF. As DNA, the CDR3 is TGTGCCAGCAGCAGTACTACGGGACAGCTTTATGAAAAACTGTTTTTT.